The source of this T cell receptor (beta chain) is a study of cytomegalovirus exposure and HLA in healthy donors. PCR involved 60 Vbeta and 13 Jbeta primers. TCRdb keeps only in-frame clones here, not all; method: immunoSEQ multiplex PCR. Of approximately 140,000 clones in the sample, approximately 77% are singletons; the top ten hold 4.9%. The CDR3 is 16 residues long. V gave up 0 bases and J gave up 0 bases; unmatched junction bases: 3. CDR1 SGHRS and CDR2 YFSETQ come from the germline V gene. V usage is TRBV5-1 and J usage is TRBJ2-7, with 10 bases that match TRBD2. This TCR was recovered from a woman in her forties or fifties in good health and CMV-seronegative. The sample was PBMCs. CDR3 bases: TGCGCCAGCAGCTTGGCACTAGCGGGGAGCTCCTACGAGCAGTACTTC. Translation: CASSLALAGSSYEQYF.